The clone carrying this TCR beta chain turned up a few times. Its antigen remains unknown. The sample is drawn from a study of T cells in localized non-small cell lung cancer. Measured with immunoSEQ multiplex PCR; TCRdb has only the in-frame clones, and not every one. The data contain about 78,000 clones, about four fifths of them singletons. Findings and caveats of the study: The tumor had only one region sequenced, so heterogeneity remains possible. The study detected a median 57 of the top 100 tumor clones in adjacent lung.

The sequence came from a man aged 40 to 75 with stage I lung adenocarcinoma. Sequencing was performed on peripheral blood, taken before any cancer treatment.

The CDR3 DNA reads TGTGCCAGCATGGGTGACAGGGGCGCTTTCTTT. Protein: CASMGDRGAFF. The V and J genes are TRBV2 and TRBJ1-1; 8 nucleotides agree with TRBD1. With V trimmed by 7 bases and J by 11 bases, 6 bases remained unmatched. The CDR3 contains 11 residues. Germline V gives CDR1 SNHLY, CDR2 FYNNEI.